The sequence of this T cell receptor (beta chain) was determined in a study of T cell changes during pregnancy in multiple sclerosis. CDR3 size: 18 residues. CDR1 MNHNS and CDR2 SASEGT come from the germline V gene. V lost 2 bases, J lost 4 bases, and 15 bases stayed unmatched. Method: immunoSEQ multiplex PCR; TCRdb's copy keeps in-frame clones and lacks some. The table records some 48,000 clones, approximately 96% of them present only once. The V and J genes are TRBV6-1 and TRBJ2-7; the match to TRBD2 covers 9 bases. This sequence was found in a female donor with multiple sclerosis, enrolled in a pregnancy study. Specimen: peripheral blood, collected in the second trimester of pregnancy. The CDR3 spells CASSERKLGTSLPYEQYF. CDR3 in DNA: TGTGCCAGCAGTGAACGAAAACTTGGGACTAGCCTGCCTTACGAGCAGTACTTC.